This entry lists 20 T cell receptor beta chains sequenced from one sample in a study of a mutant IDH1 vaccine in newly diagnosed glioma. The method was immunoSEQ multiplex PCR; TCRdb's version includes in-frame clones alone and lacks a portion of them. Of approximately 92,000 clones in the sample, roughly 77% were seen once. Regarding time point: baseline, week 1 (first vaccination visit). The treatment here: pre-vaccination baseline after standard-of-care therapy. Specimen: PBMCs, collected from a glioma patient treated with radiotherapy, temozolomide or both. All receptors come from a man aged 35 to 55 with glioma.

The sample holds one count of this clone. V is TRBV18 and J is TRBJ2-1; tentatively, D is TRBD1 (5 bases). Trimming took 4 bases from V and 10 from J, leaving 14 bases between them. The CDR3 covers 13 residues. The germline V gene encodes CDR1 KGHSH and CDR2 LQKENI. The CDR3 spells CASSREAQGEQFF. The DNA of the CDR3 is TGTGCCAGCTCACGGGAAGCTCAGGGAGAGCAGTTCTTC.

The chain is built from TRBV11-3 and TRBJ2-7, with 9 bases fitting TRBD1. The length of the CDR3 is 16 residues. V trimming: 3 bases; J trimming: 7 bases; junction bases outside the gene matches: 13. Germline lookup yields CDR1 SGHNT and CDR2 YENEEA. The CDR3 bases are TGTGCCAGCAGCTTTACCGGGACAGGGTGTCTAGGGGAGCAGTACTTC. Amino acids: CASSFTGTGCLGEQYF.

The chain carries TRBV7-2 and TRBJ2-7, with 9 bases fitting TRBD1. Germline V gene sequence: CDR1 SGHTA, CDR2 FQGNSA. Trimming at V came to 5 bases and at J to 2 bases, leaving 7 bases not matched to a gene. The CDR3 totals 15 residues. The CDR3 here is CASSHSGTGPYEQYF. CDR3 coding DNA: TGTGCCAGCAGCCACTCCGGGACAGGGCCCTACGAGCAGTACTTC. The full variable domain, rest sourced from reference TRBV7-2 and TRBJ2-7, is GAGVSQSPSNKVTEKGKDVELRCDPISGHTALYWYRQSLGQGLEFLIYFQGNSAPDKSGLPSDRFSAERTGGSVSTLTIQRTQQEDSAVYLCASSHSGTGPYEQYFGPGTRLTVT.

This chain joins TRBV27 and TRBJ1-5; 9 nucleotides line up with TRBD1. The CDR3 sequence is 16 residues long. Germline CDR1 and CDR2: MNHEY and SMNVEV (reference sequence). The V gene end was trimmed by 2 bases and the J gene end by 5 bases; junction bases not matched to a gene: 7. In nucleotides, the CDR3 is TGTGCCAGCAGTTTACATGGGACAGGGATGGATCAGCCCCAGCATTTT. Translated, it gives CASSLHGTGMDQPQHF.

This clone has a single count. This sequence joins TRBV5-1 and TRBJ2-2; D gene uncertain. The CDR3 loop spans 15 amino acids. Germline V CDR1 and CDR2: SGHRS, YFSETQ. V was shortened by 0 bases and J by 4 bases, with 10 bases between the two germline ends. The CDR3 sequence is CASSLDGLVTGELFF. DNA of the CDR3: TGCGCCAGCAGCTTGGATGGCCTAGTCACCGGGGAGCTGTTTTTT. The entire variable domain, with the rest obtained from reference TRBV5-1 and TRBJ2-2, is as follows: KAGVTQTPRYLIKTRGQQVTLSCSPISGHRSVSWYQQTPGQGLQFLFEYFSETQRNKGNFPGRFSGRQFSNSRSEMNVSTLELGDSALYLCASSLDGLVTGELFFGEGSRLTVL.

This clone was observed once. The V call is TRBV5-4, the J call TRBJ2-7, with a weak D call TRBD1 (6 bases). The germline CDR1 and CDR2 sequences are SGHNT and YYREEE (reference sequence). The CDR3 covers 17 residues. V lost 0 bases, J lost 6 bases, and 22 bases lay in between. In DNA form, the CDR3 reads TGTGCCAGCAGCTTGGGGCACCGGGACACCCCACGCGTCGAGCAGTACTTC. Its translation: CASSLGHRDTPRVEQYF.

The chain joins TRBV5-1 to TRBJ2-3; D remains ambiguous. The CDR3 loop spans 16 amino acids. Trimming left V 0 bases short and J 1 base short, with 12 bases between. The V gene's germline CDR1 is SGHRS and CDR2 YFSETQ. The CDR3 loop reads CASSLDQALRTDTQYF. DNA for the CDR3: TGCGCCAGCAGCTTGGACCAAGCGTTACGCACAGATACGCAGTATTTT.

The chain couples TRBV10-3 to TRBJ2-5; 15 positions match TRBD2. The length of the CDR3 is 14 residues. Germline CDR1 and CDR2: ENHRY and SYGVKD. V shed 10 bases and J 4 bases; nucleotides not matched to a gene: 4. The CDR3 sequence: CASRTSGGAETQYF. The CDR3 coding sequence is TGTGCCAGCAGGACTAGCGGGGGGGCAGAGACCCAGTACTTC.

This clone was seen only a few times. V and J are TRBV30 and TRBJ1-1; the D is unclear. The germline V gene has CDR1 GTSNPN and CDR2 SVGIG (reference sequence). V lost 5 bases, J lost 5 bases, and 6 bases lay in between. The CDR3 contains 10 residues. CDR3 nucleotide sequence: TGTGCCTGGGAGTTAACTGAAGCTTTCTTT. It is translated as CAWELTEAFF.

This chain links TRBV27 with TRBJ2-2; tentative D call: TRBD2 (5 bases). Germline V lookup: CDR1 MNHEY, CDR2 SMNVEV (reference sequence). Trimming shortened V by 8 bases and J by 4 bases, and 14 bases separated the two germline ends. The CDR3 consists of 14 residues. The CDR3 loop reads CASLAGPGTGELFF. Written as DNA, the CDR3 is TGTGCCAGCTTGGCGGGCCCGGGCACCGGGGAGCTGTTTTTT.

The chain employs TRBV5-6 and TRBJ2-5; 13 bases match TRBD2. The ends lost 5 bases at V and 5 bases at J; junction bases unmatched: 6. Germline V lookup: CDR1 SGHDT, CDR2 YYEEEE. This CDR3 comprises 15 residues. For the CDR3, the DNA is TGTGCCAGCAGTTACGGACTAGCGGGAGCGGAGACCCAGTACTTC. Translation gives CASSYGLAGAETQYF.

The gene calls are TRBV4-1 and TRBJ1-4; TRBD1 matches 9 bases. This CDR3 has 14 residues. The germline V gene has CDR1 MGHRA and CDR2 YSYEKL. V trimming: 4 bases; J trimming: 10 bases; junction bases outside the gene matches: 7. The CDR3 nucleotides are TGCGCCAGCAGCCGGGGACAGGGAGCCGGAAAACTGTTTTTT. This translates into CASSRGQGAGKLFF.

V gene TRBV11-3 combines with J gene TRBJ2-3; perhaps TRBD2 as D (7 bases). The CDR3 has 16 amino acids. Germline CDR1 is SGHNT and CDR2 is YENEEA. V was clipped by 1 base and J by 6 bases, with 17 bases between them. The CDR3: CASSLGAGARRDTQYF. The DNA of the CDR3 is TGTGCCAGCAGCTTAGGGGCGGGGGCAAGACGGGATACGCAGTATTTT.

The chain combines TRBV5-1 with TRBJ1-5, with D hard to call. The CDR3 runs 15 residues. Germline V gene data show CDR1 as SGHRS and CDR2 as YFSETQ. V was cut by 4 bases and J by 1 base, with 12 bases left in between. The CDR3, as DNA: TGCGCCAGCAGCCCCGGCACAGAAAGCAATCAGCCCCAGCATTTT. It yields the protein CASSPGTESNQPQHF.

The chain is built from TRBV7-3 and TRBJ2-1; 7 bases match TRBD2. The CDR3 sequence is 15 residues long. CDR1 and CDR2 (germline): SGHTA, FQGTGA. V gave up 1 base and J gave up 0 bases; unmatched junction bases: 0. In nucleotides, the CDR3 is TGTGCCAGCAGCTTAAGCGGGAGCTCCTACAATGAGCAGTTCTTC. Translating gives CASSLSGSSYNEQFF. The variable domain in full, with the rest retrieved from reference TRBV7-3 and TRBJ2-1, is GAGVSQTPSNKVTEKGKYVELRCDPISGHTALYWYRQSLGQGPEFLIYFQGTGAADDSGLPNDRFFAVRPEGSVSTLKIQRTERGDSAVYLCASSLSGSSYNEQFFGPGTRLTVL.

The chain recombines TRBV5-1 with TRBJ2-5; a weak D match, TRBD2 (6 bases). The assigned J gene may be wrong: the sequence end matches TRBJ2-7 better. The CDR3 sequence is 12 residues long. Looked up from germline, CDR1 is SGHRS and CDR2 is YFSETQ. Written as DNA, the CDR3 is TGCGCCAGCAGCCCAAACGGGGGCGAGCAGTACTTC. It yields the protein CASSPNGGEQYF.

This sequence joins TRBV7-2 and TRBJ1-2; weak D call: TRBD1 (6 bases). The V gene's germline CDR1 is SGHTA and CDR2 FQGNSA. This CDR3 has 13 residues. The V and J ends lost 6 bases and 6 bases respectively, with 14 bases between them. In DNA, the CDR3 is TGTGCCAGCAGGGACGGGACAAGGAATGGCTACACCTTC. This encodes CASRDGTRNGYTF.

CDR3 coding DNA: TGCAGCGTTGAAGTCGGGGTATACGAGCAGTACTTC. Its translation is CSVEVGVYEQYF. This chain connects TRBV29-1 to TRBJ2-7; a possible D gene is TRBD2 (5 bases). This CDR3 has 12 amino acids. With 1 base removed from V and 4 bases from J, the gap between germline ends came to 8 bases. The germline V gene has CDR1 SQVTM and CDR2 ANQGSEA.

The rearrangement links TRBV18 to TRBJ1-1; D is perhaps TRBD1 (6 bases). V lost 3 bases and J 1 base, leaving 12 bases between the germline ends. CDR3 size: 15 residues. Germline V gene data show CDR1 as KGHSH and CDR2 as LQKENI. CDR3 sequence reads: CASSPPGQKNTEAFF. CDR3 nucleotide sequence: TGTGCCAGCTCACCCCCAGGACAGAAGAACACTGAAGCTTTCTTT. Full variable domain (remainder filled in from reference TRBV18 and TRBJ1-1): NAGVMQNPRHLVRRRGQEARLRCSPMKGHSHVYWYRQLPEEGLKFMVYLQKENIIDESGMPKERFSAEFPKEGPSILRIQQVVRGDSAAYFCASSPPGQKNTEAFFGQGTRLTVV.

The chain links TRBV23-1 to TRBJ2-7, with D perhaps matching TRBD1 or TRBD2 (6 bases each). TRBV23-1 belongs to the ORF category, with a function that is uncertain. V lost 0 bases and J 2 bases, leaving 17 bases between the germline ends. The CDR3 is made up of 17 amino acids. CDR3 protein: CASSQSELQGGTYEQYF. The CDR3 DNA reads as TGCGCCAGCAGTCAATCGGAATTACAGGGAGGCACCTACGAGCAGTACTTC.